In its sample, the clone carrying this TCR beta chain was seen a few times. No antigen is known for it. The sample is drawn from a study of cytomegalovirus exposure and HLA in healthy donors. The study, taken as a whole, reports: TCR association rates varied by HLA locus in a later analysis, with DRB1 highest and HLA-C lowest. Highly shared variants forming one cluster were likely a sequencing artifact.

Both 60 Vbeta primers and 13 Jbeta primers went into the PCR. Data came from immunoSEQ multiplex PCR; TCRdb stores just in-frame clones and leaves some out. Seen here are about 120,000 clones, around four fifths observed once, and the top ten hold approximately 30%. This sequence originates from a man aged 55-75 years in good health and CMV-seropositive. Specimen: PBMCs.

CDR3 DNA: TGCGCCAGCAGCTTGGGCCGTTCTAGCGGGGGGTTCCTGTCTTACCAAGAGACCCAGTACTTC. Translated: CASSLGRSSGGFLSYQETQYF. This sequence joins TRBV5-1 and TRBJ2-5, with 11 nucleotides matching TRBD2. Looked up from germline, CDR1 is SGHRS and CDR2 is YFSETQ. After removal of 0 bases from V and 0 bases from J, the junction contained 16 bases not matched to a gene. The CDR3 totals 21 residues.